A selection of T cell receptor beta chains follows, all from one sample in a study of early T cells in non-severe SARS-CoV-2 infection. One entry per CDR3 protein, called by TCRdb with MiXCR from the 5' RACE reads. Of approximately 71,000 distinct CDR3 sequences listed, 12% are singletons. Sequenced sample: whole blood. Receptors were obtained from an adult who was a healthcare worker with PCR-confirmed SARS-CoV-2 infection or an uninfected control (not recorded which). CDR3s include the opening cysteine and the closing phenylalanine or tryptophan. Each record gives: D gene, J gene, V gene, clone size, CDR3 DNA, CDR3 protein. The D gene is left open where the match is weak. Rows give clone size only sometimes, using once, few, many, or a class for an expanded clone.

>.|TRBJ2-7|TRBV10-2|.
TGCGCCAGCACTCAGGGAGGGGGGCACTACGAGCAGTACTTC
CASTQGGGHYEQYF
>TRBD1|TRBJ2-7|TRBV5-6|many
TGTGCCAGCAGCTGGACAGGGGGCTTGGCTGGCTACGAGCAGTACTTC
CASSWTGGLAGYEQYF
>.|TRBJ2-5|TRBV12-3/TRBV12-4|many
TGTGCCAGCAGTTCCGGGACTGCACAAGAGACCCAGTACTTC
CASSSGTAQETQYF
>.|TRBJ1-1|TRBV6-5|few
TGTGCCAGCAGTTACCAACTAGCCTATACGGGGAACACTGAAGCTTTCTTT
CASSYQLAYTGNTEAFF
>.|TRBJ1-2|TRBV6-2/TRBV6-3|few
TGTGCCAGCAGTTATCCCCCAGGACGGCCGCCAAACTATGGCTACACCTTC
CASSYPPGRPPNYGYTF
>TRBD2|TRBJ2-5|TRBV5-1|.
TGCGCCAGCAGCTTGTCTGCACTAGCGGAGACCCAGTACTTC
CASSLSALAETQYF
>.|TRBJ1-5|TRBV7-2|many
TGTGCCAGCAGCTTAGGGCAAGGGCCCCAGCATTTT
CASSLGQGPQHF
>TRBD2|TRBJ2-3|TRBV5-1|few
TGCGCCAGCAGCTTTAATTCGGGGGGGCAGACTACGCAGTATTTT
CASSFNSGGQTTQYF
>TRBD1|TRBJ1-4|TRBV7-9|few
TGTGCCAGCAGCTTGGGACAGCGTAATGAAAAACTGTTTTTT
CASSLGQRNEKLFF
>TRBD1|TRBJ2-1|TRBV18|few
TGTGCCAGCTCACAACAGGGGCGCCACGATGAGCAGTTCTTC
CASSQQGRHDEQFF
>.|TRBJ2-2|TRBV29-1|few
TGCAGCGCCGACAGTTTGAACACCGGGGAGCTGTTTTTT
CSADSLNTGELFF
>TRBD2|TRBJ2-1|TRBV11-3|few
TGTGCCAGCAGCTTTGGCGGGGGGTCATACAATGAGCAGTTCTTC
CASSFGGGSYNEQFF
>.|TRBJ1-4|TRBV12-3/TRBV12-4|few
TGTGCCAGCAGTTTAAGAATCGGGACTTCAAATGAAAAACTGTTTTTT
CASSLRIGTSNEKLFF
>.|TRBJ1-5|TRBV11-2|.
TGTGCCAGCAGCCAGAACGGGGGGCGGATCAATCAGCCCCAGCATTTT
CASSQNGGRINQPQHF
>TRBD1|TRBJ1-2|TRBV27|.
TGTGCCAGCAGTTTATTTCGGGACAGGCCTTATGGCTACACCTTC
CASSLFRDRPYGYTF
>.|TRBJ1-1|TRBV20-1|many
TGCAGTGCTAGGGGCGGCCTAGGGGCTTTCTTT
CSARGGLGAFF
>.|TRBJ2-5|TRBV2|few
TGTGCCAGCAGCCGCTCCAGAGGGGGCCAAGAGACCCAGTACTTC
CASSRSRGGQETQYF
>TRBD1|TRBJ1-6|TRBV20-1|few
TGCAGTGCTAGACCTCCGGGACAGTTTTATAATTCACCCCTCCACTTT
CSARPPGQFYNSPLHF
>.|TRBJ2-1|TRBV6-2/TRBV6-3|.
TGTGCCAGCAGTTACAGGGTGATCAATGAGCAGTTCTTC
CASSYRVINEQFF
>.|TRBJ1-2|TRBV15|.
TGTGCCACCAGCAGAGATTCCGTCAACTATGGCTACACCTTC
CATSRDSVNYGYTF
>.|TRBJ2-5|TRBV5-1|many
TGCGCCAGCAGCTTGGCGCAGGGGCAGAGGTATGGGGAGACCCAGTACTTC
CASSLAQGQRYGETQYF
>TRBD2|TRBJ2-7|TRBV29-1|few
TGCAGCGTTGAGGCCCCTAGCGGGGGGGCTCCCGGGGAGCAGTACTTC
CSVEAPSGGAPGEQYF
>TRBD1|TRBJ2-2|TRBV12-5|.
TGTGCTAGTGGTTTGTTAGGGACAGGGAGCGCCGGGGAGCTGTTTTTT
CASGLLGTGSAGELFF
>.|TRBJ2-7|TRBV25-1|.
TGTGCCAGCAGTGATCCCCCCAGGAACGACGAGCAGTACTTC
CASSDPPRNDEQYF
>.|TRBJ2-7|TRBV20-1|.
TGCAGTGCTAAAAGGGACGAGCAGTACTTC
CSAKRDEQYF
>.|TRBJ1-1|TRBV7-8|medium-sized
TGTGCCAGCAGCTTAGCAGGGACTGAAGCTTTCTTT
CASSLAGTEAFF
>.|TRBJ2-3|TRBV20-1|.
TGCAGTGCTAGAGATGGCGGTACGGGCACAGATACGCAGTATTTT
CSARDGGTGTDTQYF
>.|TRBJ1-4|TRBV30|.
TGTGCCTGGAGGGGAGGAACTAATGAAAAACTGTTTTTT
CAWRGGTNEKLFF
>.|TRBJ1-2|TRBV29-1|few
TGCAGCGCCCGGGACCCTAACTATGGCTACACCTTC
CSARDPNYGYTF
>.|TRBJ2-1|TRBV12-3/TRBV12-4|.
TGTGCCAGCAGCCCCGCTCGGGGGCCTAACAATGAGCAGTTCTTC
CASSPARGPNNEQFF
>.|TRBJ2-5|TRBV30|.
TGTGCCTGGAGCAGGACCCTTCTTCAAGAGACCCAGTACTTC
CAWSRTLLQETQYF
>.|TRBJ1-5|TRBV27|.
TGTGCCAGCAGTTCGGGGGTTGCTCAGCCCCAGCATTTT
CASSSGVAQPQHF
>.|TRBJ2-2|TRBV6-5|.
TGTGCCAGCAGTTACCGACCTGGGGGCCGGTTTGACACCGGGGAGCTGTTTTTT
CASSYRPGGRFDTGELFF
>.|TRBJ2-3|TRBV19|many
TGTGCCAGTAGTAAGGGGCGCCTAGGGTCAGATACGCAGTATTTT
CASSKGRLGSDTQYF
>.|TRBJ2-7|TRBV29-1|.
TGCAGCGTTGGACGGGGCGAGCAGTACTTC
CSVGRGEQYF
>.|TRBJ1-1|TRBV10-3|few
TGTGCCATCAGTGAGGCCACAGGGGAAGCTTTCTTT
CAISEATGEAFF
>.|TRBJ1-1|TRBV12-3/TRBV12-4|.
TGTGCCAGCAGTCTAGACACGAACACTGAAGCTTTCTTT
CASSLDTNTEAFF
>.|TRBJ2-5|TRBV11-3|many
TGTGCCAGCAGCTCCTTAGGGGGAGAGACCCAGTACTTC
CASSSLGGETQYF
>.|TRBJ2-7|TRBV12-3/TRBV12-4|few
TGTGCCAGCAGTCTGGGGGTACTAGTCCGCGAGCAGTACTTC
CASSLGVLVREQYF
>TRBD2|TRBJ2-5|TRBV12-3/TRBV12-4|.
TGTGCCAGCAGCCCGGGACTAGCGGGAGAGACCCAGTACTTC
CASSPGLAGETQYF
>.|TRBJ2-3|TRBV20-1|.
TGCAGTGCTAGAGATAAAGGGGGGTTTGGCACAGATACGCAGTATTTT
CSARDKGGFGTDTQYF
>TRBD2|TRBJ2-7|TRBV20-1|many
TGCAGTGCTTTCGGGTCGGGGGGCTCCTACGAGCAGTACTTC
CSAFGSGGSYEQYF
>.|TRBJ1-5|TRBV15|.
TGTGCCACCAGCAGTCGGGTGGTTCAGCCCCAGCATTTT
CATSSRVVQPQHF